The 2 T cell receptor beta chains listed next were all sequenced from one sample in a study of cytotoxic CD8 clonotypes in ibrutinib-treated CLL. The table came from immunoSEQ multiplex PCR; TCRdb's copy has only in-frame clones and leaves some out. The sample yields 150,000 to 250,000 clones, 72% seen once. Source: PBMCs, taken after 24 months of ibrutinib treatment. The origin of the receptors is a human donor with chronic lymphocytic leukemia.

CDR3 loop: CASSIFRGPYNEQFF. CDR3 coding DNA: TGTGCCAGTAGTATCTTCCGGGGTCCCTACAATGAGCAGTTCTTC. This chain links TRBV19 with TRBJ2-1; a possible D gene is TRBD2 (5 bases). Between the trimmed V and J ends, which lost 3 bases and 2 bases, there was a span of 11 bases. The CDR3 is 15 amino acids. Germline V gene lookup returns CDR1 LNHDA and CDR2 SQIVND (reference sequence).

Points on this clone: With a much larger clone just one base away, this may be a read error. This CDR3 is also generated by other DNA sequences in the sample. The chain recombines TRBV10-2 with TRBJ1-5; weak D call: TRBD1 (5 bases). Per germline, CDR1 WSHSY and CDR2 SAAADI. There are 16 residues in the CDR3. V gave up 0 bases and J gave up 0 bases, with 9 bases separating them. The CDR3 nucleotides are TGCGCCAGCAGTGAGTCCCCAGGGAATAGCAATCAGCCCCAGCATTTT. Translating gives CASSESPGNSNQPQHF.